These T cell receptor beta chains were read from a single sample in a study of human T cells and chemical hapten exposure. In TCRdb, the RACE reads were re-called with MiXCR into one record per CDR3 protein. Counted here are approximately 100,000 distinct CDR3 sequences, roughly 12% occurring once; the ten biggest clones make up roughly 1.6%. The input for sequencing was whole blood, taken in connection with sensitization to the hapten diphenylcyclopropenone (DPC). The receptors originated from a woman in her 50s with alopecia areata. Some clones in this sample may be carry-over from other donors' samples. CDR3s leave out the opening cysteine and the closing phenylalanine or tryptophan. Size is stated for part of the rows, as once, few or many counts, or as a class when the clone is expanded.

v_gene	j_gene	abundance	CDR3aa
TRBV29-1	TRBJ2-1	few	SVEVQAGVKQF
TRBV12-3/TRBV12-4	TRBJ1-4	many	ASSPLQGLGEKLF
TRBV28	TRBJ2-3	few	ASSLYSSGRRRDTQY
TRBV4-2	TRBJ2-7	.	ASSQDRGGSYEQY
TRBV3-1	TRBJ1-1	many	ASSQELDRGKVHTEAF
TRBV3-1	TRBJ2-4	many	ASSQEAERNIQY
TRBV28	TRBJ1-1	.	ASSSDRAEAF
TRBV10-3	TRBJ1-1	few	AISESARQRNTEAF
TRBV12-3/TRBV12-4	TRBJ2-2	few	ASRPRQNTGELF
TRBV28	TRBJ2-1	.	ASNLDREDKNEQF
TRBV7-9	TRBJ2-7	.	ASSSAVFEQY
TRBV9	TRBJ2-3	.	ASSVGYRADTQY
TRBV29-1	TRBJ2-7	few	SVGAGFGYEQY
TRBV28	TRBJ2-6	.	ASSLQPGGTNVLT
TRBV5-4	TRBJ2-2	few	ASSFLEGTGELF
TRBV5-1	TRBJ2-2	.	ASSAGHPGGGANTGELF
TRBV5-1	TRBJ2-7	.	ASSLDRVYEQY
TRBV14	TRBJ2-4	many	ASSSNQGFEAKNIQY
TRBV27	TRBJ2-7	few	ASSLSWTGGSEQY